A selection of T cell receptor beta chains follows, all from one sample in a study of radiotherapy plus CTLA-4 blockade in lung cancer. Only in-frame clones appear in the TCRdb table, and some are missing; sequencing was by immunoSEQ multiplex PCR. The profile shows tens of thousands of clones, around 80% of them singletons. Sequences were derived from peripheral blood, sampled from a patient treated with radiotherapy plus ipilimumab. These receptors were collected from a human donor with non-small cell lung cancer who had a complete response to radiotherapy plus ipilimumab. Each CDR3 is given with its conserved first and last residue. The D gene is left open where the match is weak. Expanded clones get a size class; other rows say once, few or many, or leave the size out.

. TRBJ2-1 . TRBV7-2 TGTGCCAGCAGGCCAGGTGGCTCCTACAATGAGCAGTTCTTC CASRPGGSYNEQFF
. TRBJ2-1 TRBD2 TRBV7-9 TGTGCCAGCAGCCTTACGAGTAGCGGGAATGAGCAGTTCTTC CASSLTSSGNEQFF
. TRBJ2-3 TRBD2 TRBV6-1 TGTGCCACCGCCCCTAGCGGGAGAGATACGCAGTATTTT CATAPSGRDTQYF
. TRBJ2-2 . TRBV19 TGTGCCAGTAGCACTAACACCGGGGAGCTGTTTTTT CASSTNTGELFF
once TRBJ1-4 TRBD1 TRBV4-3 TGCGCCAGCAGCCAAGATAGGGGGACAGTTAATGAAAAACTGTTTTTT CASSQDRGTVNEKLFF
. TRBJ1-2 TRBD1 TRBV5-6 TGTGCCAGCACCCGATGGCGCATGGCAGGGGGGAGTTCACTGTATGGCTACACCTTC CASTRWRMAGGSSLYGYTF
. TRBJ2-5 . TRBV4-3 TGCGCCAGCAGCCAAGATGACGGCAGTGGACAGTACTTC CASSQDDGSGQYF
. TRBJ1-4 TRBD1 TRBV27 TGTGCCAGCAGACCACAGGGGAGGGGCAGGCGAGGCAGTGGGGAAAAACTGTTTTTT CASRPQGRGRRGSGEKLFF
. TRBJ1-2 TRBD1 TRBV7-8 TGTGCCAGCAGCTCACGGGGCCAGGGGGCGGGCTATGGCTACACCTTC CASSSRGQGAGYGYTF
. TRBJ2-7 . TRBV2 TGTGCTTCAGTGACTGAAACCTACGAGCAGTACTTC CASVTETYEQYF
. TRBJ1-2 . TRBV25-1 TGTGCCAGCAGTGAATATAGCAGGGGAGTTGGCTACACCTTC CASSEYSRGVGYTF
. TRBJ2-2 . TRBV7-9 TGTGCCAGCAGCTTAGCGATTACAAACACCGGGGAGCTGTTTTTT CASSLAITNTGELFF
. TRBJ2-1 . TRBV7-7 TGTGCTAGCAGCTTAGAGGCCGACAATGAGCAGTTCTTC CASSLEADNEQFF
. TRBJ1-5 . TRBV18 TGTGCCAGCTCTCTTTTCCGACAGACACCCCAGCATTTT CASSLFRQTPQHF
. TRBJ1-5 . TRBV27 TGTGCCAGCAGTTCCGGGGGGGTAGGGGCACAGCCCCAGCATTTT CASSSGGVGAQPQHF
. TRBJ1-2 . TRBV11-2 TGTGCCAGCAGCTCACACCACACCACGGACATAAACTATGGCTACACCTTC CASSSHHTTDINYGYTF
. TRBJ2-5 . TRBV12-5 TGTGCTAGTGCCCTGATAGAGGGCGGAGAGACCCAGTACTTC CASALIEGGETQYF
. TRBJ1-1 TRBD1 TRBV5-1 TGCGCCAGCAGCTTCGGAAGGGACAGGGCCCCTCTCGGAGCCACTGAAGCTTTCTTT CASSFGRDRAPLGATEAFF
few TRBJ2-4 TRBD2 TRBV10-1 TGCGCCAGCAGTCCCGGGACTAGCGGGAGGAACATTCAGTACTTC CASSPGTSGRNIQYF
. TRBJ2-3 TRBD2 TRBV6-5 TGTGCCAGCAGGACGACTAGCGGAGAAGATACGCAGTATTTT CASRTTSGEDTQYF
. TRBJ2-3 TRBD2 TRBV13 TGTGCCAGCAGCCTCTTTAGCGGGGCTACACAGTGGACGCAGTATTTT CASSLFSGATQWTQYF
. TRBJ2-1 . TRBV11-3 TGTGCCAGCAGCCTCCGGGACTCCCCGGCATATGAGCAGTTCTTC CASSLRDSPAYEQFF
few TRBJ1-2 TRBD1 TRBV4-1 TGCGCCAGCAGCCATGGAGGACAGGGGGATGGCTACACCTTC CASSHGGQGDGYTF
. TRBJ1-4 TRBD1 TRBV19 TGTGCCAGTAGTCCCCAGGGGGACAGGGCTGAAAAACTGTTTTTT CASSPQGDRAEKLFF
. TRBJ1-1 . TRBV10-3 TGTGCCATCAGTGGAGACAGCGTTGAAGCTTTCTTT CAISGDSVEAFF
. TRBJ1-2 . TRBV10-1 TGCGCCAGCAGGGCTAGAGACTATGGCTACACCTTC CASRARDYGYTF
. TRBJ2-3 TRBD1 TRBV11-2 TGTGCCAGCAGCTTATCGAGGGGGCAAACAGATACGCAGTATTTT CASSLSRGQTDTQYF
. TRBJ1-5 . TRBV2 TGTGCCAGCATGATTCAGGGTGCCTCCAATCAGCCCCAGCATTTT CASMIQGASNQPQHF